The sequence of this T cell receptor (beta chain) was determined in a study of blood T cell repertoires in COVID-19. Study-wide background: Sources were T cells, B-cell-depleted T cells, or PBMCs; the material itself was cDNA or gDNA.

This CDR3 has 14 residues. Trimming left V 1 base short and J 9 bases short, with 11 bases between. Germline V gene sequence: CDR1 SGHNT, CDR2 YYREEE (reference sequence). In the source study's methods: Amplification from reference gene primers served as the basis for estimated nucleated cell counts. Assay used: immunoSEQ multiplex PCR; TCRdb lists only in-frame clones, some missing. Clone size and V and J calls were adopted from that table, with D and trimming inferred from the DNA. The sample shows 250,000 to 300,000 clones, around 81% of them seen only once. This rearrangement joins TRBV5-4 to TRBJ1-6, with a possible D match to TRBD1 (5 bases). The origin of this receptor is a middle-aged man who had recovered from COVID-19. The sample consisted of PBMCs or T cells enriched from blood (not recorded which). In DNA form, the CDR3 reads TGTGCCAGCAGCTTGATGGGGGGGACTTCACCCCTCCACTTT. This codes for CASSLMGGTSPLHF.